This TCR beta chain was observed in a study of cytomegalovirus exposure and HLA in healthy donors. Notes on this clone: Its antigen is unidentified.

Findings of the study overall: Later on, a genetic analysis was performed. It linked a missense variant in DCLRE1C with V- and J-gene trimming of TCR beta. Reported findings show TCR beta sequences accurately forecast HLA-A and HLA-B alleles in most subjects. Presence/absence analyses supposed approximately even sequencing depth among donors.

CDR1 and CDR2 (germline): MGHRA, YSYEKL. Trimming took off 0 bases at V and 10 bases at J, with 18 bases between the two ends. The CDR3 has 15 residues. Both 60 Vbeta primers and 13 Jbeta primers went into the PCR. Assay: immunoSEQ multiplex PCR; the TCRdb copy retains only in-frame clones and omits some. The table has fewer than 250,000 clones, roughly 80% seen once. Sequences were obtained from PBMCs. The clonotype was recovered from a young man in good health and CMV-seronegative. The chain links TRBV4-1 to TRBJ1-1, with D perhaps matching TRBD1 (6 bases). Here the CDR3 DNA reads TGCGCCAGCAGCCAAGAAAGTCAGGGACACCGTCTAGCTTTCTTT. Translating it yields CASSQESQGHRLAFF.